This T cell receptor beta chain emerged from a study of Tregs in tolerant kidney transplant recipients (dated by TCRdb to the late 2010s). Background for the entire study: The transplants used related donors with nonmyeloablative bone marrow transplantation, and mixed chimerism in the human trials was transient. The study applied TCRbeta sequencing to find donor-specific regulatory T cells before combined kidney and bone marrow transplantation and then followed those same cells after transplant. Broader findings and caveats from the paper: Although technical replication error seemed to be minimal, the question of biological reproducibility was not addressed directly. The study was limited by small patient numbers, and the findings need validation in larger populations and under other immunosuppression protocols. Because the PCR primers were changed over time for some patients, nucleotide-level comparison could not be performed across the samples from those patients. Expanding Tregs with activated donor B cells appeared to identify the most biologically relevant and donor-specific TCRbeta repertoire. Donor-specific Treg expansion exceeded global Treg expansion in tolerant patients, suggesting antigen-driven rather than nonspecific expansion.

What this sample's time point label stands for: blood sample drawn before combined kidney and bone marrow transplant. Unstimulated Tregs (CD4+CD25+CD127-), CD4+ non-Tregs (CD4+CD25-), CD4 and CD8 cells were FACS-sorted from thawed PBMCs. The patients were 4 recipients of combined kidney and bone marrow transplants from the ITN036ST trial, and samples were available only for these trial subjects. Healthy control blood was processed to PBMCs by Ficoll density gradient and cryopreserved, and patient PBMCs were collected before and after transplant. A remark on this clone: Its antigen remains unidentified.

For TCRbeta CDR3 sequencing, genomic DNA from the sorted cells was extracted using the QIAGEN DNeasy Blood and Tissue Kit. High-throughput TCRbeta CDR3 sequencing, which included PCR amplification with bias correction and internal controls, was done commercially through immunoSEQ. Under the source paper's analysis protocol: Unique productive TCRbeta sequences were defined by CDR3 nucleotide sequence where primers matched, otherwise by CDR3 amino acid sequence with Vbeta and Jbeta genes. To correct for sorting error, sequences found in more than one sorted population at a frequency ratio of 2:1 or less were discarded, and the remaining shared sequences were assigned to the population with the higher frequency. A sequence was defined as donor-reactive if the sequence was expanded at least 5-fold in CFSE-low cells compared with unstimulated cells and had a frequency of at least 0.01% in CFSE-low cells. Repertoire divergence was quantified by Jensen-Shannon divergence using the top 100 TCRbeta sequences ranked by frequency. For any sample with multiple sequencing runs, sorting error was corrected in each run separately before the runs were pooled. TCRdb holds this immuneACCESS table with in-frame rearrangements only. Some clones are missing; in checked studies, unresolved V genes explain under half, and the rest has no known cause. V and J calls and clone size follow that table, whereas D and trimming were derived from the DNA. The table for this sample lists approximately 52,000 clones. About 0.85% of the sample lies in the top ten.

The sequences come from CD4+ T cells from blood, collected before the transplant. The clonotype was recovered from a human donor who received a combined kidney and bone marrow transplant.

The sequenced CDR3 bases are TGTGCCAGATCGCAGGGGTTTGACACTGAA. Translated, it gives CARSQGFDTE. The full CDR3 sequence reads CARSQGFDTEAFF. The rearrangement combines TRBV2 with TRBJ1-1; TRBD1 is a possible D gene, resting on 6 matching bases. Sequencing ends 3 residues short of the CDR3 end; the germline J gene provides the rest. The CDR3 numbers 13 residues from cysteine through phenylalanine. The DNA covers only part of the CDR3, 30 bases in frame from base 1. V loses 9 bases of germline sequence and J loses 3 bases, and the interval between the two ends is 14 bases. CDR1 and CDR2 are drawn from the germline V gene: SNHLY, FYNNEI.